A selection of T cell receptor beta chains follows, all from one sample in a study of cytomegalovirus exposure and HLA in healthy donors. Generated by immunoSEQ multiplex PCR, the TCRdb table keeps only in-frame clones and is missing some. The repertoire holds about 190,000 clones, with approximately 90% as singletons. Sequencing was carried out using PBMCs. These TCRs come from a boy aged 2 to 9 in good health and CMV-seronegative. Both conserved end residues are part of each CDR3. Fields, in order: J gene, clone size, V gene, D gene, CDR3 DNA, CDR3 protein. D genes are given only for firm matches. The size field is filled for only some rows; it gives once, few, many or a size class.

>TRBJ2-3|-|TRBV7-9|-
TGTGCCAGCAGTAAGAACCGGGGTGCAAGGCACACAGATACGCAGTATTTT
CASSKNRGARHTDTQYF
>TRBJ2-7|-|TRBV6-1|-
TGTGCCAGCAGTGAAGACAGCGGCTCCTACGAGCAGTACTTC
CASSEDSGSYEQYF
>TRBJ2-1|once|TRBV2|-
-
CATTLGSGSGTNEQFF
>TRBJ1-1|once|TRBV5-8|-
TGTGCCAGCAGCGCAACCGGGAGGGGGGCTGAAGCTTTCTTT
CASSATGRGAEAFF
>TRBJ2-3|-|TRBV19|-
TGTGCCAGTAGTATCTCTGGGGGGATCACAGATACGCAGTATTTT
CASSISGGITDTQYF
>TRBJ2-5|-|TRBV6-6|-
TGTGCCAGCAGTTACGTCCTCAGCCCGGGAGAGACCCAGTACTTC
CASSYVLSPGETQYF
>TRBJ2-6|few|TRBV5-1|-
TGCGCCAGCGGTGGGGGGTCAGACCCTAGCTCTGGGGCCAACGTCCTGACTTTC
CASGGGSDPSSGANVLTF
>TRBJ2-2|-|TRBV5-1|TRBD1
TGCGCCAGCAGACCGCAGGGGGTTCGCACCGGGGAGCTGTTTTTT
CASRPQGVRTGELFF
>TRBJ2-3|-|TRBV10-3|-
TGTGCCATCAGTGAGCTCAATTTGGACACATACACAGATACGCAGTATTTT
CAISELNLDTYTDTQYF
>TRBJ1-6|once|TRBV5-8|-
TGTGCCAGCTTCCGGACAGCAAATTCACCCCTCCACTTT
CASFRTANSPLHF
>TRBJ2-7|-|TRBV6-5|TRBD2
TGTGCCAGCAGCCCAGGACTAGCGGGAGTTCAGCAGTACTTC
CASSPGLAGVQQYF
>TRBJ2-3|-|TRBV29-1|TRBD1
TGCAGCGCCGGGACAGTACTCACAGATACGCAGTATTTT
CSAGTVLTDTQYF
>TRBJ2-5|-|TRBV6-5|-
TGTGCCAGCAGTTACGGCGCCGGCAGCGACCTTGGGACCCAGTACTTC
CASSYGAGSDLGTQYF
>TRBJ2-7|-|TRBV2|TRBD2
TGTGCCAGCAGTGGGGGGGGAGGACGGGCCGAGCAGTACTTC
CASSGGGGRAEQYF
>TRBJ2-7|-|TRBV6-1|TRBD1
TGTGCCAGCAGTAACCGGGACAGGGGTTCCTACGAGCAGTACTTC
CASSNRDRGSYEQYF
>TRBJ1-2|-|TRBV2|-
TGTGCCTTACCACCGACAGCCAACTATGGCTACACCTTC
CALPPTANYGYTF
>TRBJ2-2|-|TRBV7-9|-
TGTGCCAGCAGATCGTCGGGGGACACCGGGGAGCTGTTTTTT
CASRSSGDTGELFF
>TRBJ1-1|-|TRBV19|TRBD1
TGTGCCAGTAGCCAGGACAGGGTTAAGACTGAAGCTTTCTTT
CASSQDRVKTEAFF
>TRBJ1-2|-|TRBV6-5|-
TGTGCCAGCAGTTACTCCGGGGTCGGCTATGGCTACACCTTC
CASSYSGVGYGYTF
>TRBJ2-7|-|TRBV11-2|-
TGTGCCAGCAGCCTCTTAATGCAGGGGCGGGACGAGCAGTACTTC
CASSLLMQGRDEQYF